Listed below are T cell receptor beta chains from one sample, sequenced in a study of T cells after yellow fever vaccination. TCRdb re-analysed the 5' RACE reads in MiXCR, keeping a single row per CDR3 protein. Of 110,000 or so distinct CDR3 sequences in the sample, roughly 7.2% were seen once. The specimen was CD4+ T cells sorted from PBMCs, collected roughly 45 days after the first yellow fever vaccination. The receptors were gathered from a man between 18 and 29 years old who received the YFV17D yellow fever vaccine. The CDR3 runs from the conserved cysteine through the conserved F or W. Fields, in order: D gene, clone size, J gene, V gene, CDR3 protein, CDR3 DNA. D genes are given only for firm matches. Size is omitted from some rows. Given values are once, few, many or a class for expanded clones.

NA,many,TRBJ1-1,TRBV12-3/TRBV12-4,CASSLTPLTEAFF,TGTGCCAGCAGCTTGACCCCCTTGACTGAAGCTTTCTTT
NA,many,TRBJ2-6,TRBV10-3,CAIEQVGANVLTF,TGTGCCATCGAGCAGGTTGGGGCCAACGTCCTGACTTTC
NA,many,TRBJ1-5,TRBV12-3/TRBV12-4,CASSLVSGFNQPQHF,TGTGCCAGCAGTTTAGTTTCGGGTTTCAATCAGCCCCAGCATTTT
NA,NA,TRBJ1-2,TRBV2,CASRDTGFYGYTF,TGTGCCAGCAGGGACACAGGGTTCTATGGCTACACCTTC
TRBD2,many,TRBJ2-4,TRBV7-2,CASSRGLAGGLTKNIQYF,TGTGCCAGCAGCCGGGGACTAGCAGGGGGGCTAACCAAAAACATTCAGTACTTC
TRBD1,many,TRBJ1-2,TRBV29-1,CSVGEYRGAAGYTF,TGCAGCGTTGGCGAGTACAGGGGTGCGGCTGGCTACACCTTC
TRBD2,many,TRBJ2-3,TRBV7-2,CAAQAGAITDTQYF,TGTGCCGCTCAAGCGGGGGCGATCACAGATACGCAGTATTTT
TRBD1,many,TRBJ1-1,TRBV7-2,CASSLESGQARRAFF,TGTGCCAGCAGCTTAGAGTCCGGACAGGCACGGAGAGCTTTCTTT
NA,many,TRBJ2-2,TRBV5-1,CASTTTHTGELFF,TGCGCCAGTACAACTACCCACACCGGGGAGCTGTTTTTT
NA,NA,TRBJ2-1,TRBV20-1,CSACYFHEQFF,TGCAGTGCCTGCTACTTCCATGAGCAGTTCTTC
NA,NA,TRBJ1-6,TRBV6-4,CPSSVPVGTSWSPLHF,TGTCCCAGCAGTGTCCCCGTGGGGACATCATGGTCACCCCTCCACTTT
TRBD1,many,TRBJ2-1,TRBV7-6,CASSTRTGTGSYNEQFF,TGTGCCAGCAGCACTCGAACCGGGACAGGATCCTACAATGAGCAGTTCTTC
NA,NA,TRBJ1-1,TRBV30,CAWSTTGLPAFF,TGTGCCTGGAGTACCACAGGGTTGCCAGCTTTCTTT
NA,few,TRBJ2-1,TRBV5-6,CASSPGDRNEQFF,TGTGCCAGCAGCCCCGGGGACCGCAATGAGCAGTTCTTC
NA,many,TRBJ1-2,TRBV29-1,CSVEALKGGYTF,TGCAGCGTTGAAGCCCTGAAAGGGGGCTACACCTTC
TRBD1,many,TRBJ2-5,TRBV2,CASIPDRAETQYF,TGTGCCAGCATTCCAGACAGGGCCGAGACCCAGTACTTC
NA,many,TRBJ1-4,TRBV5-1,CASSLAGVLTEKLFF,TGCGCCAGCAGCTTGGCGGGGGTTTTGACCGAAAAACTGTTTTTT
NA,many,TRBJ1-1,TRBV10-3,CAISERNQNTEAFF,TGTGCCATCAGTGAGCGCAACCAGAACACTGAAGCTTTCTTT
NA,many,TRBJ1-1,TRBV4-3,CASSLSIELGAFF,TGCGCCAGCAGCCTCTCAATCGAGTTGGGGGCTTTCTTT
TRBD2,NA,TRBJ2-7,TRBV2,CTFCGGTTPRKSSYEQYF,TGTACCTTCTGTGGAGGGACTACACCGCGAAAGAGCTCCTACGAGCAGTACTTC
NA,NA,TRBJ1-2,TRBV30,CAWSRGRYGYTF,TGTGCCTGGAGTCGGGGGCGGTATGGCTACACCTTC
NA,many,TRBJ2-1,TRBV7-9,CASSLDRNEQFF,TGTGCCAGCAGCTTAGACAGGAATGAGCAGTTCTTC
TRBD2,many,TRBJ2-2,TRBV7-6,CASSTSGGARGELFF,TGTGCCAGCAGCACTAGCGGGGGGGCCCGCGGGGAGCTGTTTTTT
NA,few,TRBJ1-2,TRBV5-1,CASSFRAGEDGYTF,TGCGCCAGCAGCTTTCGGGCAGGGGAGGATGGCTACACCTTC